This is a list of T cell receptor beta chains from one sample in a study of OX40 agonist ivuxolimab in advanced cancers. Assay used: immunoSEQ multiplex PCR; TCRdb lists only in-frame clones, some missing. The data contain 31,000 or so clones, roughly 79% of them seen just once; the ten biggest clones take up about 20%. The source was CD4+ or CD8+ T cells sorted from blood, collected in a trial of the OX40 agonist ivuxolimab. These receptors came from an adult with an advanced solid tumor such as melanoma, head and neck, liver or kidney cancer. Both conserved end residues are part of each CDR3. Fields, in order: V gene, D gene, J gene, clone size, CDR3 DNA, CDR3 protein. D genes are given only for firm matches. Rows may omit the clone size; those that give it use once, few, many or a size class.

TRBV6-1	.	TRBJ1-2	.	TGTGCCAGCAGTGCTTCCCGAGAGAGCTATGGCTACACCTTC	CASSASRESYGYTF
TRBV5-1	.	TRBJ2-3	.	TGCGCCAGCAGCACTGGCCATATGGGCGCAGATACGCAGTATTTT	CASSTGHMGADTQYF
TRBV29-1	.	TRBJ1-1	large	TGCAGCGTTGAAGGCCAGAACACTGAAGCTTTCTTT	CSVEGQNTEAFF
TRBV11-3	TRBD1	TRBJ2-7	.	TGTGCCAGCAGCCCGCCGGGACAGCGCTACGAGCAGTACTTC	CASSPPGQRYEQYF
TRBV6-5	.	TRBJ2-7	.	TGTGCCAGCAGTCGTACAGGGATCGAGCAGTACTTC	CASSRTGIEQYF
TRBV6-1	.	TRBJ1-5	.	TGTGCCAGCAGTGATGGGGGCAACAATCAGCCCCAGCATTTT	CASSDGGNNQPQHF
TRBV7-9	TRBD1	TRBJ1-4	.	TGTGCCAGCAGCTGGGATGGACAGGCAACTAATGAAAAACTGTTTTTT	CASSWDGQATNEKLFF
TRBV9	.	TRBJ1-1	.	TGTGCCAGCAGCGTCAATGTGAACACTGAAGCTTTCTTT	CASSVNVNTEAFF
TRBV4-3	.	TRBJ2-3	.	TGCGCCAGCAGCCAAGCGGAGGCAGGGGATTTAAATACGCAGTATTTT	CASSQAEAGDLNTQYF
TRBV28	.	TRBJ1-1	.	TGTGCCAGCAGTTTGTTGTTGGTACAGGGACAGAACACTGAAGCTTTCTTT	CASSLLLVQGQNTEAFF
TRBV6-1	.	TRBJ1-6	.	TGTGCCAGCAGCCGAGGGACCGTCAATAATTCACCCCTCCACTTT	CASSRGTVNNSPLHF
TRBV5-6	.	TRBJ1-1	.	TGTGCCAGCAGCTTGTTGGGGGGCAACACTGAAGCTTTCTTT	CASSLLGGNTEAFF
TRBV2	TRBD1	TRBJ1-4	few	TGTGCCGGAGGGGGACAGGGAGAAAAACTGTTTTTT	CAGGGQGEKLFF
TRBV4-2	TRBD2	TRBJ2-5	.	TGTGCCAGCAGCCAAGTAACTAGCGGGACACAAGAGACCCAGTACTTC	CASSQVTSGTQETQYF
TRBV6-5	TRBD1	TRBJ2-3	few	TGTGCCAGCAGAGCCGGGACAGGACGTGCAGATACGCAGTATTTT	CASRAGTGRADTQYF
TRBV7-9	TRBD1	TRBJ1-5	few	TGTGCCAGCAGCGGGGACAGGGGCAATCAGCCCCAGCATTTT	CASSGDRGNQPQHF
TRBV30	.	TRBJ2-3	.	TGTGCCTGGACAAAAGGGACCACAGATACGCAGTATTTT	CAWTKGTTDTQYF
TRBV29-1	.	TRBJ1-2	.	TGCAGCGTTCCCCGGACCAGTGGGAACTATGGCTACACCTTC	CSVPRTSGNYGYTF
TRBV28	.	TRBJ1-3	.	TGTGCCAGCAGATTCCAACCCCCTGGGAACACCATATATTTT	CASRFQPPGNTIYF
TRBV15	.	TRBJ2-3	.	TGTGCCACCAGCGGCTGGACCTACACAGATACGCAGTATTTT	CATSGWTYTDTQYF
TRBV4-3	.	TRBJ1-6	.	TGCGCCAGCAGCCAAGCTTACAAAGAGTACTTGGGGTCACCCCTCCACTTT	CASSQAYKEYLGSPLHF
TRBV12-5	.	TRBJ1-5	.	TGTGCTAGTGGTGACACAGGATCTTATAGCAATCAGCCCCAGCATTTT	CASGDTGSYSNQPQHF
TRBV7-9	.	TRBJ1-1	.	TGTGCCAGCAGCCCCCGGACAACCAAGGATGAAGCTTTCTTT	CASSPRTTKDEAFF
TRBV6-1	.	TRBJ2-7	large	TGTGCCAGCAGTTGGGAGCGCTACGAGCAGTACTTC	CASSWERYEQYF
TRBV27	.	TRBJ2-1	.	TGTGCCAGCAGTTTAGAGAGGGCCCACAATGAGCAGTTCTTC	CASSLERAHNEQFF
TRBV5-5	.	TRBJ2-1	once	TGTGCCAGCAAGGGGGGGAACAATGAGCAGTTCTTC	CASKGGNNEQFF
TRBV5-1	.	TRBJ1-3	.	TGCGCCAGCAGCTGGGACGGGATAACCCTAGACTCTGGAAACACCATATATTTT	CASSWDGITLDSGNTIYF
TRBV7-3	.	TRBJ1-4	once	TGTGCCAGCAGCCTCAACAGGAATGAAAAACTGTTTTTT	CASSLNRNEKLFF
TRBV5-1	.	TRBJ1-1	.	TGCGCCAGCAGGGCCGTTGGGACGAGGAACACTGAAGCTTTCTTT	CASRAVGTRNTEAFF
TRBV10-2	.	TRBJ1-2	.	TGCGCCAGCAGTGATATCCTCGGGTATGGCTACACCTTC	CASSDILGYGYTF
TRBV10-3	.	TRBJ1-1	.	TGTGCCAGCAATTTCAGGGGACCGTTCGCTGAAGCTTTCTTT	CASNFRGPFAEAFF
TRBV9	.	TRBJ2-1	few	TGTGCCAGCAGCGTACTTCAGGTTCGGGGAAATGAGCAGTTCTTC	CASSVLQVRGNEQFF
TRBV19	TRBD1	TRBJ1-2	few	TGTGCCAGTAGTACACTCCGGGACAGGGACCTATATGGCTACACCTTC	CASSTLRDRDLYGYTF
TRBV6-6	.	TRBJ2-2	.	TGTGCCAGCTCACGGGGACCCAACACCGGGGAGCTGTTTTTT	CASSRGPNTGELFF
TRBV2	.	TRBJ2-4	.	TGTGCCAGCAGTGATGTAATGCGGGCTCAAAGCAAAAACATTCAGTACTTC	CASSDVMRAQSKNIQYF
TRBV11-2	.	TRBJ1-4	once	TGTGCCAGCAGAGACTCCGGAGGGGGTGAAAAACTGTTTTTT	CASRDSGGGEKLFF
TRBV29-1	TRBD1	TRBJ2-1	.	TGCAGCGCCCCCGGACAGGGGAGTTACAATGAGCAGTTCTTC	CSAPGQGSYNEQFF
TRBV25-1	TRBD1	TRBJ1-1	.	TGTGCCAGCAGTGAGCAGGGGGTCACTGAAGCTTTCTTT	CASSEQGVTEAFF
TRBV5-1	.	TRBJ2-3	.	TGCGCCAGCAGTACGGGAGCGGTAACAGATACGCAGTATTTT	CASSTGAVTDTQYF
TRBV30	TRBD1	TRBJ2-1	.	TGTGCCTGGACCTCTGGGCAGGGGGCGAATGAGCAGTTCTTC	CAWTSGQGANEQFF
TRBV19	.	TRBJ1-3	few	TGTGCCAGTAGCCGGATTCTTGGAAACACCATATATTTT	CASSRILGNTIYF
TRBV6-5	.	TRBJ2-1	.	TGTGCCAGCACACCCTCTCAAGGGCATGAGCAGTTCTTC	CASTPSQGHEQFF
TRBV6-1	TRBD1	TRBJ1-1	.	TGTGCCAGCAGTGCAGGGGGCTTAAGCACTGAAGCTTTCTTT	CASSAGGLSTEAFF
TRBV2	.	TRBJ1-5	.	TGTGCCAGCAAGCGGGGGGATAGCAATCAGCCCCAGCATTTT	CASKRGDSNQPQHF
TRBV9	.	TRBJ1-6	few	TGTGCCAGCAGCTCCCACAGGGTCGAAAATTCACCCCTCCACTTT	CASSSHRVENSPLHF
TRBV15	TRBD2	TRBJ2-1	.	TGTGCCACCAGCAGATCGGGGGGTCGGTACGATGAGCAGTTCTTC	CATSRSGGRYDEQFF
TRBV19	.	TRBJ1-2	.	TGTGCCAGTAACGAACGGACGGCTAACTATGGCTACACCTTC	CASNERTANYGYTF
TRBV18	TRBD2	TRBJ2-1	.	TGTGCCAGCTCACCACCTCCACTAGCGGTCAATGAGCAGTTCTTC	CASSPPPLAVNEQFF
TRBV7-9	TRBD1	TRBJ1-4	.	TGTGCCAGCAGCCCCGACAGGGGCGGCGAAAAACTGTTTTTT	CASSPDRGGEKLFF
TRBV5-6	.	TRBJ2-2	.	TGTGCCAGCAGCTCATGGACCGGGGAGCTGTTTTTT	CASSSWTGELFF
TRBV7-2	TRBD1	TRBJ1-6	once	TGTGCCAGCAGCTCTCAGGGGGTTAATTCACCCCTCCACTTT	CASSSQGVNSPLHF
TRBV7-9	TRBD1	TRBJ1-6	.	TGTGCCAGCAGCCAGGGACAGGGGAATTCACCCCTCCACTTT	CASSQGQGNSPLHF
TRBV6-5	TRBD2	TRBJ2-5	.	TGTGCCAGCACCTCGGGACTAGCGGGGCTGGAGACCCAGTACTTC	CASTSGLAGLETQYF
TRBV2	TRBD1	TRBJ1-2	.	TGTGCCAGCACGGACAGGAACTATGGCTACACCTTC	CASTDRNYGYTF
TRBV7-3	.	TRBJ1-2	.	TGTGCCAGCAGCTTAGGTGCCAGAGGTACCGGTAACTATGGCTACACCTTC	CASSLGARGTGNYGYTF
TRBV19	.	TRBJ1-5	.	TGTGCCAGTAGTATAGGACGGGTACCCAATCAGCCCCAGCATTTT	CASSIGRVPNQPQHF